This T cell receptor (beta chain) appears in the sequencing data of a study of blood T cell repertoires in COVID-19. At the level of the study: Samples representing acute and convalescent COVID-19 were sourced from the United States, Italy and Spain. PBMCs, B-cell-depleted T cells, or T cells were the source of the cDNA or gDNA that made up the material.

The CDR3 totals 14 residues. Germline V gives CDR1 SGHTA, CDR2 FQGNSA. V gave up 5 bases and J gave up 7 bases; unmatched junction bases: 11. Authors' analysis steps: Reference gene primer amplification in the assay estimated nucleated cell counts. This table comes from immunoSEQ multiplex PCR, and its TCRdb copy is limited to in-frame clones, with some not included. The DNA was the basis for D and trimming; V, J and clone size are from that table. The table lists about 280,000 clones, approximately 85% of them singletons. The chain links TRBV7-2 to TRBJ2-7, with TRBD2 matching over 7 bases. Sample: peripheral blood. The origin of this receptor is a man aged 45-65 years with active or convalescent COVID-19. Written as DNA, the CDR3 is TGTGCCAGCAGCCCCCCTAGCGGCCTACGGGAGCAGTACTTC. Translating it yields CASSPPSGLREQYF.